Following are 21 T cell receptor beta chains from one sample sequenced in a study of identical twins. TCRdb analysed the 5' RACE reads with MiXCR anew, one entry per CDR3 protein. The profile shows 450,000 or so distinct CDR3 sequences, approximately 24% of them singletons. These data also formed part of another study, on T cells expressing NK-cell markers.

The specimen sequenced was CD4+ T cells sorted from blood. The receptors come from a woman aged 18-29 years in good health.

A note on this clonotype: At one end, the junction sequence differs from germline, possibly due to a read error. The rearrangement links TRBV15 to TRBJ2-3; D is unresolved. The CDR3 is 15 amino acids. Germline V lookup: CDR1 LNHNV, CDR2 YYDKDF (reference sequence). The CDR3 is CAASRVAGSTDTQYF. The CDR3 bases are TGTGCCGCCAGCAGAGTCGCCGGAAGCACAGATACGCAGTATTTT.

The rearrangement links TRBV20-1 to TRBJ2-3; D tentatively reads TRBD1 or TRBD2 (7 bases each). The CDR3 has 15 amino acids. Germline V gene data show CDR1 as DFQATT and CDR2 as SNEGSKA (reference sequence). In DNA form, the CDR3 reads TGCAGCCGACTAGGGGGCCGGGGGGCCACAGATACGCAGTATTTT. Amino acids: CSRLGGRGATDTQYF.

The V and J genes are TRBV29-1 and TRBJ2-7; D may be TRBD2 (5 bases). CDR3 length: 14 amino acids. Germline V gene lookup returns CDR1 SQVTM and CDR2 ANQGSEA. V lost 3 bases and J lost 0, with 12 bases in between. CDR3 sequence reads: CSVDGLTGSYEQYF. The CDR3 DNA is TGCAGCGTTGATGGACTTACCGGCTCCTACGAGCAGTACTTC.

This clonotype has a handful of counts. V and J are TRBV7-9 and TRBJ2-7; 7 nucleotides agree with TRBD1. This CDR3 region has 15 residues. The V and J ends lost 6 bases and 4 bases, in that order; junction bases with no gene match: 12. Per germline, CDR1 SEHNR and CDR2 FQNEAQ (reference sequence). The CDR3 protein is CASSPRQGIDYEQYF. The CDR3 DNA sequence: TGTGCCAGCAGTCCTAGACAGGGTATAGATTACGAGCAGTACTTC.

The sample holds one count of this clonotype. This sequence joins TRBV7-9 and TRBJ1-1; D ambiguous. The V end lost 8 bases, the J end lost 1 base, and 11 bases lay between the germline ends. The V gene's germline CDR1 is SEHNR and CDR2 FQNEAQ (reference sequence). This CDR3 comprises 13 residues. The CDR3 sequence is CASVGRQNTEAFF. The CDR3 DNA reads as TGTGCCAGCGTAGGCAGGCAGAACACTGAAGCTTTCTTT.

The table lists this clonotype with many counts. The V gene is TRBV20-1, the J gene TRBJ2-5; possibly TRBD1 for D (6 bases). Trimming stripped 4 bases from V and 5 bases from J, with 20 bases between. CDR1 is DFQATT, CDR2 SNEGSKA, per germline (reference sequence). The CDR3 consists of 15 residues. In nucleotides, the CDR3 is TGCAGTGCTACCGCGGACGGCAGGGGAAGCGAGACCCAGTACTTC. Encoded protein: CSATADGRGSETQYF.

The CDR3 DNA follows: TGTGCCAGCAGCATACCTAGCGGAGACTACAATGAGCAGTTCTTC. It translates to CASSIPSGDYNEQFF. The gene calls are TRBV7-3 and TRBJ2-1; 7 positions agree with TRBD2. Germline-derived CDR1 and CDR2 are SGHTA and FQGTGA. CDR3 size: 15 residues. V was clipped by 5 bases and J by 3 bases; unmatched bases: 7.

This clonotype was seen a handful of times. CDR3 DNA: TGTGCCAGCAGTGGTCGAATGGGCACTGAAGCTTTCTTT. Protein sequence: CASSGRMGTEAFF. This chain links TRBV6-2 or TRBV6-3 with TRBJ1-1; D remains ambiguous. There are 13 residues in the CDR3. Trimming stripped 5 bases from V and 4 bases from J, with 11 bases between. The germline gives CDR1 MNHEY, CDR2 SVGEGT.

This clonotype appeared a few times. The chain carries TRBV29-1 and TRBJ2-7, with 11 bases aligning to TRBD2. Germline V gene lookup returns CDR1 SQVTM and CDR2 ANQGSEA. The ends lost 3 bases at V and 6 bases at J; junction bases unmatched: 10. This CDR3 contains 15 residues. CDR3 amino acids: CSVDLLAGGDGEQYF. CDR3 DNA: TGCAGCGTTGATCTGCTAGCGGGAGGAGATGGCGAGCAGTACTTC.

The chain carries TRBV4-2 and TRBJ1-5, with D uncertain. V was trimmed by 0 bases and J by 5 bases, leaving 5 bases between them. CDR3 length: 13 amino acids. From germline, CDR1 is LGHNA and CDR2 YNFKEQ. The CDR3 DNA follows: TGTGCCAGCAGCCAAGAGGCGTATCAGCCCCAGCATTTT. It is translated as CASSQEAYQPQHF.

This clonotype was seen a few times. V and J are TRBV7-2 and TRBJ2-1, with 9 bases aligning to TRBD1. From germline, CDR1 is SGHTA and CDR2 FQGNSA. J was trimmed by 3 bases and V by 2 bases; bases with no gene match: 5. The CDR3 is made up of 16 amino acids. CDR3 nucleotides: TGTGCCAGCAGCTTAACCGGGACAGGGCTCTACAATGAGCAGTTCTTC. Its translation: CASSLTGTGLYNEQFF.

This clonotype was observed a few times. The CDR3 DNA reads TGTGCCAGCAGCTTATCTAGGGAATACGAGCAGTACTTC. Residues: CASSLSREYEQYF. The rearrangement uses TRBV7-2 and TRBJ2-7; no reliable D call. Germline-derived CDR1 and CDR2 are SGHTA and FQGNSA. V was shortened by 2 bases and J by 4 bases, with 9 bases between the two germline ends. This CDR3 is built from 13 residues.

This chain joins TRBV5-6 and TRBJ1-1, with D maybe TRBD1 (5 bases). CDR1 SGHDT and CDR2 YYEEEE come from the germline V gene. Trimming removed 0 bases at V and 3 bases at J, with 15 bases between. This CDR3 is 16 amino acids long. DNA of the CDR3: TGTGCCAGCAGCTTGGGCAATACCGGGGGGTACACTGAAGCTTTCTTT. It encodes CASSLGNTGGYTEAFF.

There are a few counts of this clonotype. The chain is built from TRBV6-5 and TRBJ1-1; D is perhaps TRBD1 (6 bases). The V and J ends lost 0 bases and 1 base respectively, with 9 bases between them. Germline loops: CDR1 MNHEY, CDR2 SVGAGI. This CDR3 contains 15 residues. The CDR3 DNA reads TGTGCCAGCAGTTACTCGTTACAGGGGAACACTGAAGCTTTCTTT. Its protein product is CASSYSLQGNTEAFF.

This chain uses TRBV5-1 with TRBJ2-1; 8 positions match TRBD2. The germline V gene encodes CDR1 SGHRS and CDR2 YFSETQ. The J segment lost 2 bases and the V segment lost 4 bases, leaving 8 bases of the junction unmatched. This CDR3 is 16 amino acids long. The CDR3 DNA reads TGCGCCAGCAGCCGGGGGGGTCTAGGCACCTACAATGAGCAGTTCTTC. Its protein product is CASSRGGLGTYNEQFF.

As concerns this clonotype: The germline gene is not matched at one end of the junction; a read error may be the cause. The chain recombines TRBV7-9 with TRBJ2-3, with 10 positions matching TRBD2. The CDR3 is 14 residues long. CDR1 and CDR2 (germline): SEHNR, FQNEAQ (reference sequence). CDR3 region: CVSSPSGSSDTQYF. The CDR3 DNA reads as TGTGTCAGCAGTCCTAGCGGGAGTTCAGATACGCAGTATTTT.

This clonotype was seen more than once but under ten times. The chain employs TRBV3-1 and TRBJ1-1; no definite D call. V lost 0 bases to trimming and J lost 4 bases, with 3 bases between them. Per germline, CDR1 LGHDT and CDR2 YNNKEL (reference sequence). This CDR3 has 12 residues. This CDR3 reads CASSQEGTEAFF. The CDR3 nucleotides read TGTGCCAGCAGCCAAGAAGGCACTGAAGCTTTCTTT.

The genes are TRBV9 and TRBJ2-3, with 10 bases lining up with TRBD2. The junction had 3 bases not matched to a gene; V was cut back by 0 bases and J by 2 bases. Germline CDR1 and CDR2: SGDLS and YYNGEE. The CDR3 loop spans 16 amino acids. CDR3: CASSVVAGGFTDTQYF. In DNA form, the CDR3 reads TGTGCCAGCAGCGTAGTAGCGGGGGGCTTCACAGATACGCAGTATTTT.

This clonotype has only a few counts. The chain combines TRBV10-1 with TRBJ2-3; possibly TRBD1 or TRBD2 for D (5 bases each). CDR3 length equals 15 residues. Trimming stripped 8 bases from V and 3 bases from J, with 18 bases between. The V gene's germline CDR1 is WNHNN and CDR2 SYGVQD (reference sequence). The CDR3 nucleotides read TGCGCCAGCTCGGAGAGGGGATCAGGGACAGATACGCAGTATTTT. It encodes CASSERGSGTDTQYF.

V and J are TRBV10-3 and TRBJ2-1; 7 positions agree with TRBD1. Germline assignment: CDR1 ENHRY and CDR2 SYGVKD. This CDR3 is 12 amino acids long. After removal of 3 bases from V and 11 bases from J, the junction contained 4 bases not matched to a gene. The CDR3, as DNA: TGTGCCATCAGTGAAAGGGACAGTAAGCAGTTCTTC. It is translated as CAISERDSKQFF.

Here the CDR3 reads CSVEDRGRGTGELFF. Written as DNA, the CDR3 is TGCAGCGTTGAAGATAGGGGGCGAGGGACCGGGGAGCTGTTTTTT. The rearrangement links TRBV29-1 to TRBJ2-2; 7 bases align to TRBD1. This CDR3 is built from 15 residues. In germline, CDR1 is SQVTM, CDR2 ANQGSEA. V dropped 0 bases and J dropped 5; count of bases not matched to a gene: 6.